These T cell receptor beta chains were read from a single sample in a study of blood T cell repertoires in COVID-19. The method was immunoSEQ multiplex PCR; TCRdb's version includes in-frame clones alone and lacks a portion of them. Of roughly 200,000 clones detected, about 85% appear once; the ten largest clones hold under 7%. Sequences were obtained from peripheral blood. The receptors were gathered from a woman aged 40 to 49 with COVID-19, enrolled during active disease. Both conserved end residues are part of each CDR3. Fields, in order: V gene, D gene, clone size, J gene, CDR3 DNA, CDR3 protein. A D gene is named only where the DNA matches it firmly. The size field is filled for only some rows; it gives once, few, many or a size class.

v_call: TRBV6-6
d_call: -
clone_size: -
j_call: TRBJ2-1
cdr3_nt: TGTGCCAGCAGGGCTCTAGCCTCCGACTACAATGAGCAGTTCTTC
cdr3_aa: CASRALASDYNEQFF

v_call: TRBV6-2/TRBV6-3
d_call: TRBD2
clone_size: -
j_call: TRBJ2-2
cdr3_nt: TGTGCCAGCAGTTTAGGGACTAGCGACACCGGGGAGCTGTTTTTT
cdr3_aa: CASSLGTSDTGELFF

v_call: TRBV14
d_call: TRBD2
clone_size: -
j_call: TRBJ2-5
cdr3_nt: TGTGCCAGCAGCAATAGACTAGCGGGAATCCCCTACCAAGAGACCCAGTACTTC
cdr3_aa: CASSNRLAGIPYQETQYF

v_call: TRBV12-3/TRBV12-4
d_call: -
clone_size: -
j_call: TRBJ1-1
cdr3_nt: TGTGCCAGCAGTTTAAACAGGGCTGCTTTCTTT
cdr3_aa: CASSLNRAAFF

v_call: TRBV4-1
d_call: -
clone_size: -
j_call: TRBJ2-7
cdr3_nt: TGCGCCAGCAGCCAAGAGAGGGAGCAGTACTTC
cdr3_aa: CASSQEREQYF

v_call: TRBV7-8
d_call: TRBD1
clone_size: few
j_call: TRBJ1-2
cdr3_nt: TGTGCCAGCAGCTTGGAGGGACAGTTCTATGGCTACACCTTC
cdr3_aa: CASSLEGQFYGYTF

v_call: TRBV3-1/TRBV3-2
d_call: TRBD1
clone_size: -
j_call: TRBJ1-1
cdr3_nt: TGTGCCAGCAGCCCCGGGACAGCAGGGTTGGATCACACTGAAGCTTTCTTT
cdr3_aa: CASSPGTAGLDHTEAFF

v_call: TRBV6-5
d_call: TRBD1
clone_size: -
j_call: TRBJ2-7
cdr3_nt: TGTGCCAGCAGACCCACAGGGGTCCAGTACGAGCAGTACTTC
cdr3_aa: CASRPTGVQYEQYF

v_call: TRBV4-1
d_call: TRBD1
clone_size: -
j_call: TRBJ2-7
cdr3_nt: TGCGCCAGCAGCCAAGAGGGACAGGGGTTCTACGAGCAGTACTTC
cdr3_aa: CASSQEGQGFYEQYF

v_call: TRBV3-1/TRBV3-2
d_call: -
clone_size: -
j_call: TRBJ1-2
cdr3_nt: TGTGCCAGCAGCCGAGGACAGAGTAACTATGGCTACACCTTC
cdr3_aa: CASSRGQSNYGYTF

v_call: TRBV27
d_call: -
clone_size: few
j_call: TRBJ1-1
cdr3_nt: TGTGCCAGCAGTTCGGCGACGTTTGGACTCGGACGCACTGAAGCTTTCTTT
cdr3_aa: CASSSATFGLGRTEAFF

v_call: TRBV5-5
d_call: -
clone_size: -
j_call: TRBJ1-2
cdr3_nt: TGTGCCAGCAGCTTGGACGAGACACCCAACTATGGCTACACCTTC
cdr3_aa: CASSLDETPNYGYTF

v_call: TRBV21-1
d_call: -
clone_size: -
j_call: TRBJ1-3
cdr3_nt: TGTGCCAGCAGCGGTGGGGACAGGGGGCCGGGGGACTCTGGAAACACCATATATTTT
cdr3_aa: CASSGGDRGPGDSGNTIYF

v_call: TRBV5-4
d_call: TRBD1
clone_size: -
j_call: TRBJ1-2
cdr3_nt: TGTGCCAGCACCCTGAGTGGGACAGGGTGGGATGGCTACACCTTC
cdr3_aa: CASTLSGTGWDGYTF

v_call: TRBV2
d_call: TRBD1
clone_size: -
j_call: TRBJ2-2
cdr3_nt: TGTGCCAGCAGTGCCCGTAGGACAGGGGTTCCCGGGGAGCTGTTTTTT
cdr3_aa: CASSARRTGVPGELFF

v_call: TRBV18
d_call: -
clone_size: -
j_call: TRBJ1-5
cdr3_nt: TGTGCCAGCTCACCACGACGGGGGGCCGGTCAGCCCCAGCATTTT
cdr3_aa: CASSPRRGAGQPQHF

v_call: TRBV11-2
d_call: TRBD1
clone_size: -
j_call: TRBJ2-7
cdr3_nt: TGTGCCAGCAGCGCCGACAGGGGGTCCTACGAGCAGTACTTC
cdr3_aa: CASSADRGSYEQYF

v_call: TRBV5-1
d_call: TRBD2
clone_size: -
j_call: TRBJ2-4
cdr3_nt: TGCGCCAGCAGCATAGGGACTAGCGTAAACATTCAGTACTTC
cdr3_aa: CASSIGTSVNIQYF

v_call: TRBV5-1
d_call: TRBD2
clone_size: few
j_call: TRBJ2-1
cdr3_nt: TGCGCCAGCAGCCGGGGGGGAACAAACAATGAGCAGTTCTTC
cdr3_aa: CASSRGGTNNEQFF

v_call: TRBV18
d_call: -
clone_size: -
j_call: TRBJ2-3
cdr3_nt: TGTGCCAGCTCCCTCCAGGGAAGGGATACGCAGTATTTT
cdr3_aa: CASSLQGRDTQYF

v_call: TRBV27
d_call: TRBD1
clone_size: once
j_call: TRBJ2-7
cdr3_nt: TGTGCCAGCAGTTTCCGGCAGGGGGCTTACGAGCAGTACTTC
cdr3_aa: CASSFRQGAYEQYF

v_call: TRBV2
d_call: -
clone_size: few
j_call: TRBJ1-1
cdr3_nt: TGTGCCAGCAGTGAAGAATTTCAGTACACTGAAGCTTTCTTT
cdr3_aa: CASSEEFQYTEAFF

v_call: TRBV9
d_call: -
clone_size: once
j_call: TRBJ2-2
cdr3_nt: TGTGCCAGCAGCGCGGGTCTAGCACTAACCGGGGAGCTGTTTTTT
cdr3_aa: CASSAGLALTGELFF

v_call: TRBV5-1
d_call: TRBD1
clone_size: -
j_call: TRBJ2-5
cdr3_nt: TGCGCCAGCAGCTGGACAGGAACGATCCAAGAGACCCAGTACTTC
cdr3_aa: CASSWTGTIQETQYF

v_call: TRBV6-5
d_call: -
clone_size: -
j_call: TRBJ1-2
cdr3_nt: TGTGCCAGCAGTACCCCGGGGGGGGGTGGCTACACCTTC
cdr3_aa: CASSTPGGGGYTF

v_call: TRBV5-1
d_call: TRBD1
clone_size: -
j_call: TRBJ2-7
cdr3_nt: TGCGCCAGCAGCCCGGGACAGGGTGACTACGAGCAGTACTTC
cdr3_aa: CASSPGQGDYEQYF

v_call: TRBV7-2
d_call: -
clone_size: -
j_call: TRBJ2-7
cdr3_nt: TGTGCCAGCAGCTTAGCGCTAGACAGGACCTACGAGCAGTACTTC
cdr3_aa: CASSLALDRTYEQYF

v_call: TRBV6-5
d_call: TRBD1
clone_size: once
j_call: TRBJ1-1
cdr3_nt: TGTGCCAGCAGTTACTCAGGGGACAGTGAAGCTTTCTTT
cdr3_aa: CASSYSGDSEAFF

v_call: TRBV29-1
d_call: -
clone_size: -
j_call: TRBJ1-2
cdr3_nt: TGCAGCGTTGAAGTACCTGGGACATTATATGGCTACACCTTC
cdr3_aa: CSVEVPGTLYGYTF

v_call: TRBV5-4
d_call: TRBD2
clone_size: -
j_call: TRBJ2-1
cdr3_nt: TGTGCCAGCAGCTTGGGTTTTAGCGGGAGTTACAATGAGCAGTTCTTC
cdr3_aa: CASSLGFSGSYNEQFF

v_call: TRBV3-1/TRBV3-2
d_call: -
clone_size: -
j_call: TRBJ1-2
cdr3_nt: TGTGCCAGCAGCCAAGATCGCGACAGGAACGCCTACGGCTACACCTTC
cdr3_aa: CASSQDRDRNAYGYTF

v_call: TRBV5-4
d_call: -
clone_size: -
j_call: TRBJ2-5
cdr3_nt: TGTGCCAGCAGTCCTCCTTTAGGGGTGGAGACCCAGTACTTC
cdr3_aa: CASSPPLGVETQYF

v_call: TRBV3-1/TRBV3-2
d_call: -
clone_size: -
j_call: TRBJ2-3
cdr3_nt: TGTGCCAGCAGCCAAGCCCAGCGGACCACAGATACGCAGTATTTT
cdr3_aa: CASSQAQRTTDTQYF

v_call: TRBV3-1/TRBV3-2
d_call: TRBD2
clone_size: -
j_call: TRBJ2-1
cdr3_nt: TGTGCCAGCAGCCAAGATTCTAGCGGGAGGTCCCATGAGCAGTTCTTC
cdr3_aa: CASSQDSSGRSHEQFF

v_call: TRBV7-8
d_call: TRBD2
clone_size: many
j_call: TRBJ2-1
cdr3_nt: TGTGCCAGCAGCCTGTGGACCGGGGGGAGTGAGCAGTTCTTC
cdr3_aa: CASSLWTGGSEQFF

v_call: TRBV4-1
d_call: TRBD2
clone_size: -
j_call: TRBJ2-1
cdr3_nt: TGCGCCAGCAGCCAAGATTGGGGGACTAGCGGGAGGGCCGCCTTTTATGAGCAGTTCTTC
cdr3_aa: CASSQDWGTSGRAAFYEQFF

v_call: TRBV6-5
d_call: -
clone_size: -
j_call: TRBJ1-4
cdr3_nt: TGTGCCAGCAGTACCACAGGGTCCAATGAAAAACTGTTTTTT
cdr3_aa: CASSTTGSNEKLFF

v_call: TRBV7-6
d_call: TRBD2
clone_size: -
j_call: TRBJ2-2
cdr3_nt: TGTGCCAGCAGCCCCGGACTAGCGGGGGAGCTGAACACCGGGGAGCTGTTTTTT
cdr3_aa: CASSPGLAGELNTGELFF

v_call: TRBV5-1
d_call: TRBD1
clone_size: -
j_call: TRBJ1-1
cdr3_nt: TGCGCCAGCAGCTTTGTCCGGGACAGGGATCGAAACGCTGAAGCTTTCTTT
cdr3_aa: CASSFVRDRDRNAEAFF

v_call: TRBV18
d_call: -
clone_size: -
j_call: TRBJ1-5
cdr3_nt: TGTGCCAGCTCACCCGCGAATCAGCCCCAGCATTTT
cdr3_aa: CASSPANQPQHF

v_call: TRBV9
d_call: -
clone_size: -
j_call: TRBJ1-3
cdr3_nt: TGTGCCAGCAGCGTAGAGACGTACAGCTCTGGAAACACCATATATTTT
cdr3_aa: CASSVETYSSGNTIYF

v_call: TRBV9
d_call: -
clone_size: -
j_call: TRBJ2-2
cdr3_nt: TGTGCCAGCAGACCCACGGTAGTCGGCACCGGGGAGCTGTTTTTT
cdr3_aa: CASRPTVVGTGELFF

v_call: TRBV7-9
d_call: TRBD1
clone_size: -
j_call: TRBJ1-2
cdr3_nt: TGTGCCAGCAGCTTCCGTCGGGACAGGGGTTATGGCTACACCTTC
cdr3_aa: CASSFRRDRGYGYTF

v_call: TRBV5-4
d_call: -
clone_size: -
j_call: TRBJ1-2
cdr3_nt: TGTGCCAGCAGCATTAACAGGGCCCTCTATGGCTACACCTTC
cdr3_aa: CASSINRALYGYTF

v_call: TRBV11-2
d_call: TRBD2
clone_size: -
j_call: TRBJ2-7
cdr3_nt: TGTGCCAGCAGGCAACTAGCGGGGGGCCCGGAGCAGTACTTC
cdr3_aa: CASRQLAGGPEQYF

v_call: TRBV9
d_call: TRBD1
clone_size: -
j_call: TRBJ1-4
cdr3_nt: TGTGCCAGCAGCGCTTTAGGGGGCACGGTTAATGAAAAACTGTTTTTT
cdr3_aa: CASSALGGTVNEKLFF

v_call: TRBV27
d_call: -
clone_size: -
j_call: TRBJ2-7
cdr3_nt: TGTGCCAGCAGTTTATCCCGCGGGCCGTACGAGCAGTACTTC
cdr3_aa: CASSLSRGPYEQYF

v_call: TRBV7-9
d_call: TRBD2
clone_size: few
j_call: TRBJ2-1
cdr3_nt: TGTGCCAGCAGAAAACTAGCGGGCGAAGACAATGAGCAGTTCTTC
cdr3_aa: CASRKLAGEDNEQFF

v_call: TRBV6-1
d_call: -
clone_size: -
j_call: TRBJ2-3
cdr3_nt: TGTGCCAGCAGTGAAATGAGGCAGGGACTCACGGATACGCAGTATTTT
cdr3_aa: CASSEMRQGLTDTQYF

v_call: TRBV7-2
d_call: TRBD1
clone_size: -
j_call: TRBJ1-2
cdr3_nt: TGTGCCAGCAGCGCGGGGACAGGGGCCTATGGCTACACCTTC
cdr3_aa: CASSAGTGAYGYTF

v_call: TRBV7-8
d_call: TRBD2
clone_size: -
j_call: TRBJ2-5
cdr3_nt: TGTGCCAGCAGCCGCGGGGGGACCCAGTACTTC
cdr3_aa: CASSRGGTQYF

v_call: TRBV3-1/TRBV3-2
d_call: TRBD2
clone_size: -
j_call: TRBJ2-2
cdr3_nt: TGTGCCAGCACCCAGGACCAGGGACTAAACACCGGGGAGCTGTTTTTT
cdr3_aa: CASTQDQGLNTGELFF

v_call: TRBV9
d_call: -
clone_size: -
j_call: TRBJ2-1
cdr3_nt: TGTGCCAGCAGCGTAGCTATGTACAATGAGCAGTTCTTC
cdr3_aa: CASSVAMYNEQFF

v_call: TRBV18
d_call: -
clone_size: -
j_call: TRBJ1-2
cdr3_nt: TGTGCCAGCTCACCCCGTGGTCCGGATGGCTACACCTTC
cdr3_aa: CASSPRGPDGYTF

v_call: TRBV19
d_call: TRBD1
clone_size: once
j_call: TRBJ1-4
cdr3_nt: TGTGCCAGTAGTCCCTCACAGGGGGCGTGGGAAAAACTGTTTTTT
cdr3_aa: CASSPSQGAWEKLFF

v_call: TRBV29-1
d_call: -
clone_size: -
j_call: TRBJ1-2
cdr3_nt: TGCAGCGCCGGAACGGGGGGGAACTATGGCTACACCTTC
cdr3_aa: CSAGTGGNYGYTF